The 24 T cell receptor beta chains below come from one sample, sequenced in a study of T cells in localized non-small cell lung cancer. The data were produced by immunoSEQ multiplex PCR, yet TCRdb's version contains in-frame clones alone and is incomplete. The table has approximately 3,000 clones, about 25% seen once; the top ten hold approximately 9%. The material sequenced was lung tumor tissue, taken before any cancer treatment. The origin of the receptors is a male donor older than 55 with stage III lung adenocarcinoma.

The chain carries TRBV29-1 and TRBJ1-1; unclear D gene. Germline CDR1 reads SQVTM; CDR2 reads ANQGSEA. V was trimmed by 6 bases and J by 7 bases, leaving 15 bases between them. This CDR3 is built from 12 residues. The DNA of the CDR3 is TGCAGCGTCGTTGGGATTGAACTTGAAGCTTTCTTT. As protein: CSVVGIELEAFF.

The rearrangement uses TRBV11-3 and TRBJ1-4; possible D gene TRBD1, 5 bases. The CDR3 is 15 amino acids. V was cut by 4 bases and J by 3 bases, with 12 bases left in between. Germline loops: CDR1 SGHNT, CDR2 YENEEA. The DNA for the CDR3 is TGTGCCAGCAGCTCCGGGGCGGGCCCTAATGAAAAACTGTTTTTT. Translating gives CASSSGAGPNEKLFF.

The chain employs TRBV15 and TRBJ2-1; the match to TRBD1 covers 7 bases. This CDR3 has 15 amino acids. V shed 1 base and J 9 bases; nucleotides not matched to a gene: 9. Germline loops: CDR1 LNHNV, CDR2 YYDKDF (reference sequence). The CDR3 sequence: CATSRVQGDGTEQFF. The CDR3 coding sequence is TGTGCCACCAGCAGAGTTCAGGGGGATGGCACTGAGCAGTTCTTC.

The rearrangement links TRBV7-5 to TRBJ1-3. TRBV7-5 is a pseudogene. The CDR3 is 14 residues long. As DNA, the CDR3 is TGTGCCAGCAGCCCGGGACTTCCCGGAAACACCATATATTTT. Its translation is CASSPGLPGNTIYF.

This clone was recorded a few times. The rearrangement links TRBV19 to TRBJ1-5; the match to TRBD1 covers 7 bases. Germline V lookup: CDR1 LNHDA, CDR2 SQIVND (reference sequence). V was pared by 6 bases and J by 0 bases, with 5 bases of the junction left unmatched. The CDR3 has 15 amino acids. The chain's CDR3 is CASSWDSLSNQPQHF. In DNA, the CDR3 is TGTGCCAGTAGCTGGGACAGCCTTAGCAATCAGCCCCAGCATTTT.

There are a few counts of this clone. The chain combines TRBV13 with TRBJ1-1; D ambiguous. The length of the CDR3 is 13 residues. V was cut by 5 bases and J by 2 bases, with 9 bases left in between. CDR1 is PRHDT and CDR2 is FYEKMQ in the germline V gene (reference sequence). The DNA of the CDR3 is TGTGCCAGCAGCCGGGATTCAAACACTGAAGCTTTCTTT. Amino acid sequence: CASSRDSNTEAFF. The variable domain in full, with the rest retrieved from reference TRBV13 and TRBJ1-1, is AAGVIQSPRHLIKEKRETATLKCYPIPRHDTVYWYQQGPGQDPQFLISFYEKMQSDKGSIPDRFSAQQFSDYHSELNMSSLELGDSALYFCASSRDSNTEAFFGQGTRLTVV.

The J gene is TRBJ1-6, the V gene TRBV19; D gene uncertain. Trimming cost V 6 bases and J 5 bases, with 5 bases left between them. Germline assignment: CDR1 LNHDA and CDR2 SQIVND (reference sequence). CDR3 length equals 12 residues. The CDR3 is CASRANNSPLHF. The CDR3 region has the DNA TGTGCCAGTAGGGCGAATAATTCACCCCTCCACTTT.

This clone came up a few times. The CDR3 here is CASSRHVDRDVRGYTF. CDR3 sequence (DNA): TGTGCCAGCAGTCGACACGTGGACAGGGACGTACGGGGCTACACCTTC. J is TRBJ1-2 and V is TRBV28, with 8 bases matching TRBD1. Germline assignment: CDR1 MDHEN and CDR2 SYDVKM. J was trimmed by 8 bases and V by 5 bases; bases with no gene match: 16. The CDR3 contains 16 residues.

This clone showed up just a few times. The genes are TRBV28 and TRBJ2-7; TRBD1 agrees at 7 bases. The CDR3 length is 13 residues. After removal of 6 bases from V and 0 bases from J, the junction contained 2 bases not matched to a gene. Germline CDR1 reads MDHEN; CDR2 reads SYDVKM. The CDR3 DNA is TGTGCCAGCAGGCCAGGGGGCTCCTACGAGCAGTACTTC. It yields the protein CASRPGGSYEQYF.

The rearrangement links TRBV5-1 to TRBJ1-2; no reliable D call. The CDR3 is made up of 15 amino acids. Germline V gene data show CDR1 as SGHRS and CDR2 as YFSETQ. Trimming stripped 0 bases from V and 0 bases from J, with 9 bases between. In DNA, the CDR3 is TGCGCCAGCAGCTTGGTGGTGGGGACTAACTATGGCTACACCTTC. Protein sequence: CASSLVVGTNYGYTF. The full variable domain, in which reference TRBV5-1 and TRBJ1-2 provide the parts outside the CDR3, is KAGVTQTPRYLIKTRGQQVTLSCSPISGHRSVSWYQQTPGQGLQFLFEYFSETQRNKGNFPGRFSGRQFSNSRSEMNVSTLELGDSALYLCASSLVVGTNYGYTFGSGTRLTVV.

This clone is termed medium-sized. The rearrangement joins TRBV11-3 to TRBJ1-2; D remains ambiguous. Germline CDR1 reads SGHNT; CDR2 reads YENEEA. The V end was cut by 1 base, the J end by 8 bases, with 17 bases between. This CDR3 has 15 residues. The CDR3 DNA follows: TGTGCCAGCAGCTTAGTCCCGGGTCTGGGAAACGGCTACACCTTC. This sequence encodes CASSLVPGLGNGYTF.

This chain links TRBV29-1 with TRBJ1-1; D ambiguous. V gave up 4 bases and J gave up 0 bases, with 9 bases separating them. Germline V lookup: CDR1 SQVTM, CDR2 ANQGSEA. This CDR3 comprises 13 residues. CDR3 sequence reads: CSVVVGLNTEAFF. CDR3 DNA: TGCAGCGTTGTTGTGGGTCTGAACACTGAAGCTTTCTTT.

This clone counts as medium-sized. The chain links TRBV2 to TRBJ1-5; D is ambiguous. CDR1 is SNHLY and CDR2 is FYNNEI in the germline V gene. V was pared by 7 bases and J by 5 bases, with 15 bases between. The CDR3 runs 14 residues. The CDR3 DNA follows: TGTGCCAGCAATGACCAGGACCCCTATCAGCCCCAGCATTTT. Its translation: CASNDQDPYQPQHF.

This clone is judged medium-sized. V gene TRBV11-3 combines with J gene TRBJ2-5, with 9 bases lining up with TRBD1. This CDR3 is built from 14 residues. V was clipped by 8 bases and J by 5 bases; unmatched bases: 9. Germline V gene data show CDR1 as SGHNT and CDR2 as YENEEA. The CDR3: CASGTGTSRETQYF. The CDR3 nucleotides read TGTGCCAGCGGGACAGGGACGAGTAGGGAGACCCAGTACTTC.

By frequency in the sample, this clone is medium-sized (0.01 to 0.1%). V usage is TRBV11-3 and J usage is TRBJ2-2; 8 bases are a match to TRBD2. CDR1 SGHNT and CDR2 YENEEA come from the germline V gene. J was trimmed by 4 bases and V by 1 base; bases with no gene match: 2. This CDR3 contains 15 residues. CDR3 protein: CASSLVGRGTGELFF. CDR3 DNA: TGTGCCAGCAGCTTAGTCGGGAGGGGCACCGGGGAGCTGTTTTTT.

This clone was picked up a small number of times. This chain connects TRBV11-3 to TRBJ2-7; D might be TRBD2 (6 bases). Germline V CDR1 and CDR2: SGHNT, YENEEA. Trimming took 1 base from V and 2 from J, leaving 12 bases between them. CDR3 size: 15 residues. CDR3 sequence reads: CASSLVGGGTYEQYF. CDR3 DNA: TGTGCCAGCAGCTTAGTGGGCGGAGGGACCTACGAGCAGTACTTC.

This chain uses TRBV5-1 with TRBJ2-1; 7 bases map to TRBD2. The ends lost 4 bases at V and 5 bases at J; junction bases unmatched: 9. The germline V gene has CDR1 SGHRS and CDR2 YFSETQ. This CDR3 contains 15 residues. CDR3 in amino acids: CASSIGLGGHNEQFF. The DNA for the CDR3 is TGCGCCAGCAGCATCGGACTAGGAGGACACAATGAGCAGTTCTTC.

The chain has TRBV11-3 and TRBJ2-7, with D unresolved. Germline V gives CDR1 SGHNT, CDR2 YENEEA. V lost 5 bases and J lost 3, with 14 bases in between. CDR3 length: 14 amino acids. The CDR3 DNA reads TGTGCCAGCAGCGTGGGCGACCCCCACTACGAGCAGTACTTC. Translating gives CASSVGDPHYEQYF.

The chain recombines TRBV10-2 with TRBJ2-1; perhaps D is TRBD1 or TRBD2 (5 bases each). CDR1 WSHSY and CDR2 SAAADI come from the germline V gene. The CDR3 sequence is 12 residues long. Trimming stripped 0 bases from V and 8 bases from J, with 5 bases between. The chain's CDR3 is CASSESGDEQFF. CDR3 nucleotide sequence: TGCGCCAGCAGTGAGTCGGGGGATGAGCAGTTCTTC.

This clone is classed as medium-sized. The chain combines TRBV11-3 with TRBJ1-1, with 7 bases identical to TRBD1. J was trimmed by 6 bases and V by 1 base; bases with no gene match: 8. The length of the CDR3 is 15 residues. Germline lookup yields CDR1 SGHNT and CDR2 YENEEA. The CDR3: CASSLVSQGGPEAFF. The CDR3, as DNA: TGTGCCAGCAGCTTAGTTAGTCAGGGGGGCCCTGAAGCTTTCTTT. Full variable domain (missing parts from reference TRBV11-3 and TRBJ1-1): EAGVVQSPRYKIIEKKQPVAFWCNPISGHNTLYWYLQNLGQGPELLIRYENEEAVDDSQLPKDRFSAERLKGVDSTLKIQPAELGDSAVYLCASSLVSQGGPEAFFGQGTRLTVV.

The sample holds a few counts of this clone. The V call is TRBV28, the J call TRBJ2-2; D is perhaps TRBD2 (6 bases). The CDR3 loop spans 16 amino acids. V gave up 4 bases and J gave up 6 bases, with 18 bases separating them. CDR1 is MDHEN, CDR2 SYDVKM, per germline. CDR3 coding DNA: TGTGCCAGCAGTTCATTAGGGTTAGCGGAGGCCGGGGAGCTGTTTTTT. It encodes CASSSLGLAEAGELFF.

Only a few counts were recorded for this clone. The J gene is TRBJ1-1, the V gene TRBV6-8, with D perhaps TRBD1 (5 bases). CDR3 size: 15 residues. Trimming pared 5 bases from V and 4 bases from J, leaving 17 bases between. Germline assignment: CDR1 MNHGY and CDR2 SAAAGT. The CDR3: CASSPRGGRFTEAFF. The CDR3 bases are TGTGCCAGCAGTCCCCGCGGGGGTCGGTTCACTGAAGCTTTCTTT.

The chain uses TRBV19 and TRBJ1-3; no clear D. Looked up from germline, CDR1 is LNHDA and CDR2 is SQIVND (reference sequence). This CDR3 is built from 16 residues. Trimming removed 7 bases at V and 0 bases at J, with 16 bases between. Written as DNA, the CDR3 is TGTGCCAGTAACTTCGACACCCCCAGCTCTGGAAACACCATATATTTT. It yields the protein CASNFDTPSSGNTIYF.

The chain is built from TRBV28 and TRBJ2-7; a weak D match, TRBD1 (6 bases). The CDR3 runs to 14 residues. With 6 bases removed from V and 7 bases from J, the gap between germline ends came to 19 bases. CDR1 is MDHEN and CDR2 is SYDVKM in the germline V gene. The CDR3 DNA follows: TGTGCCAGCAGCAGACTCCAGGGGTCTGGGGAGCAGTACTTC. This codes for CASSRLQGSGEQYF. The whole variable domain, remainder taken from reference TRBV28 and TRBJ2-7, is DVKVTQSSRYLVKRTGEKVFLECVQDMDHENMFWYRQDPGLGLRLIYFSYDVKMKEKGDIPEGYSVSREKKERFSLILESASTNQTSMYLCASSRLQGSGEQYFGPGTRLTVT.